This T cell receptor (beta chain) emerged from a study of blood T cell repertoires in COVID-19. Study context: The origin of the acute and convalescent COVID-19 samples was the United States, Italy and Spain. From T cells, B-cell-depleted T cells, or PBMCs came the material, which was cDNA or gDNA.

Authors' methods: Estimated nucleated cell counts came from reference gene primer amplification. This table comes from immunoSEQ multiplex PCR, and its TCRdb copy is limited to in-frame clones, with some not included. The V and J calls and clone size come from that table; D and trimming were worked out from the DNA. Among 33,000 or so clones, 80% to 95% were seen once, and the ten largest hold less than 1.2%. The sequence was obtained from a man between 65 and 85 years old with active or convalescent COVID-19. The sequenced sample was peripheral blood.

CDR3: CASSLATASGKYEQYF. The CDR3 DNA is TGCGCCAGCAGCTTGGCCACGGCTAGCGGGAAATACGAGCAGTACTTC. The J gene is TRBJ2-7, the V gene TRBV5-1; 9 bases fit TRBD2. CDR1 is SGHRS, CDR2 YFSETQ, per germline. V trimming: 0 bases; J trimming: 4 bases; junction bases outside the gene matches: 8. This CDR3 spans 16 amino acids.